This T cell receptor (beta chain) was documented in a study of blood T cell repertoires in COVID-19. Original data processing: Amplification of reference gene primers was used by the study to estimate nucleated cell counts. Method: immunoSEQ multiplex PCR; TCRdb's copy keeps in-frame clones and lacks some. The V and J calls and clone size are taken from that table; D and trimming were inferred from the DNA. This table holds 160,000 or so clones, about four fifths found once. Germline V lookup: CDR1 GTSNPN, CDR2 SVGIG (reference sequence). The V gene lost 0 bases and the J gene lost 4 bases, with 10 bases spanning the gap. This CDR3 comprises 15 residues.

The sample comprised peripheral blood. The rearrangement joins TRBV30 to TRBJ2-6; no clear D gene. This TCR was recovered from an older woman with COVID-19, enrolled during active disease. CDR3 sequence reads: CAWSVSSLGANVLTF. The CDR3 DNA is TGTGCCTGGAGTGTATCTTCCCTGGGGGCCAACGTCCTGACTTTC.